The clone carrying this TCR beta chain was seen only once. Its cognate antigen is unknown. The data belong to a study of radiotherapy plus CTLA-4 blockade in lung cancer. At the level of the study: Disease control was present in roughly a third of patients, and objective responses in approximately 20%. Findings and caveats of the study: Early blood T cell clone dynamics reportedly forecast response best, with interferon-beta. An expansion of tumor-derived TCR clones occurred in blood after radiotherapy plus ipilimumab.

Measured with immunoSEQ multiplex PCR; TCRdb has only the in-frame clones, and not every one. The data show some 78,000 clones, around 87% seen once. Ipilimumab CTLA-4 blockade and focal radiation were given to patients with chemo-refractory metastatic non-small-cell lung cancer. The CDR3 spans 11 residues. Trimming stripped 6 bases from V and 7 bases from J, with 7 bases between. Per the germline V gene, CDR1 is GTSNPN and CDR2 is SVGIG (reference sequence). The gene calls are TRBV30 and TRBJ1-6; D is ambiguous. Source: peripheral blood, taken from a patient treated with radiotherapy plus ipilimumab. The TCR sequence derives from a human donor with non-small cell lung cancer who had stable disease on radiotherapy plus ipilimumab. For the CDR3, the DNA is TGTGCCTGCACTGGAAATTCACCCCTCCACTTT. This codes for CACTGNSPLHF.